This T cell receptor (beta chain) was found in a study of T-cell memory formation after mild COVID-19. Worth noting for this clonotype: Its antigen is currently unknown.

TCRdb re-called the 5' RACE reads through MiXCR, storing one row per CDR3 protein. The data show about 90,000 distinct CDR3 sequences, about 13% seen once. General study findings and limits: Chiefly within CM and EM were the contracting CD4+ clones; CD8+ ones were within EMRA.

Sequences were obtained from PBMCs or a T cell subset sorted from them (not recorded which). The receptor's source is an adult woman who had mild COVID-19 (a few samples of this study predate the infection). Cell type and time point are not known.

DNA for the CDR3: TGCAGCGTTGTGAGAGGATATAGCAATCAGCCCCAGCATTTT. It specifies CSVVRGYSNQPQHF. The rearrangement joins TRBV29-1 to TRBJ1-5; D is ambiguous. Germline V gives CDR1 SQVTM, CDR2 ANQGSEA. V gave up 4 bases and J gave up 0 bases, with 10 bases separating them. The CDR3 totals 14 residues.